This section outlines one TCR beta chain sequence together with its context. This clone was found a few times. The target of this receptor is not known. No qualities accompany the bases; no much larger clone lies one base away. The data stem from a study of shared clonotypes between healthy human individuals (dated by TCRdb to 2020 to 2022). As for the study more broadly: Two women and three men aged 18 to 49 years were included in the cohort. The study deeply sequenced blood TCR repertoires of five healthy adults to estimate repertoire size and the extent of clonotype sharing between individuals. Different laboratories and diverse techniques were used to prepare libraries and sequence TCR repertoires, to increase sequencing depth and limit assay-specific biases. Each donor's leukapheresis produced roughly between roughly 0.94 and 9.5 billion PBMCs.

Broad study findings and their caveats: Only blood was sampled, and tissue TCR repertoires likely differ from those in blood. Because the study included only a small number of donors, the genetic and exposure-history diversity represented was limited. Based on pairwise subsampling, the degree of clonotype sharing among donors was expected to be affected by sequencing depth.

The donors were healthy, HIV-negative adults who had no recently reported acute infections or vaccinations. Only Caucasian adults living in Nashville, Tennessee, USA were represented among the donors. In the unsorted samples, 85 million to 100 million PBMCs were counted, and genomic DNA was extracted using the QIAamp DNA Blood Mini kit. After blood collection by leukapheresis, PBMCs were isolated using Ficoll-Histopaque density gradient centrifugation and then cryopreserved in the vapor phase of liquid nitrogen. Using the deep immunoSEQ assay, multiplex PCR amplified TCR CDR3 regions from genomic DNA. Extracted genomic DNA from each cell subset was spread evenly across all wells of several immunoSEQ 96-well plates, with each plate serving as a replicate. Each replicate PCR for unsorted PBMC received approximately 0.3 ug genomic DNA, equal to tens of thousands of T cell genomes. Ten immunoSEQ deep assay plates were used to sequence unsorted PBMC genomic DNA. Purified libraries were measured with a Qubit 3.0 fluorometer, size-checked on a Bioanalyzer 2100, and measured again with the KAPA Library Quantification kit. Each immunoSEQ 96-well plate was sequenced on its own single-read 150-cycle Illumina NextSeq 550 flow cell. In the paper's pipeline: Because the immunoSEQ output held only junctional sequences and lacked quality scores, the filtering could not match the filtering applied to full-length reads. Sequences were annotated with PyIR, a Python wrapper for IgBLAST v1.9, using IMGT germline references to assign V/J genes and CDR3. Reads were filtered out if the reads had weak V/J assignments (E-value above 1e-6), no CDR3, stop codons, out-of-frame junctions, or ambiguous translated residues. V3J clonotypes were defined as sequences sharing the same inferred V gene, J gene, and CDR3 amino acid sequence. Percentage overlap between repertoires was calculated by dividing the number of shared unique clonotypes by the size of the smaller repertoire. Repertoire richness was assessed with RTK rarefaction, the Chao1 estimator, and Recon v2.1 estimates of unobserved clonotypes. TCRdb limited this immuneACCESS table to in-frame rearrangements with V and J called. A share of clones is missing; checked studies link under half to unresolved V genes, and the rest is unexplained. The V and J calls and clone size were taken over from that table, and D and trimming were inferred from the DNA. The sample table shows about 480,000 clones, and about three quarters are seen once. The biggest ten clones account for around 12% of the sample.

The sample comprised PBMCs. This receptor was identified in a woman in her 40s in good health. Some clones in this sample may be carry-over from other donors' samples.

CDR3 region: CASSLGYSGLDNEQFF. At the DNA level, the sequence is TGCGCCAGCAGCTTGGGATATAGCGGGCTTGACAATGAGCAGTTCTTC. The chain employs TRBV5-1 and TRBJ2-1, and TRBD2 aligns with 7 junction nucleotides. Unmatched junction bases come to 8, with V trimmed by 0 bases and J by 5 bases. The CDR3 sequence holds 16 residues, the cysteine and phenylalanine included. The only DNA kept is the CDR3, 48 bases in frame from the first base. CDR1 SGHRS and CDR2 YFSETQ were looked up in the germline V gene.